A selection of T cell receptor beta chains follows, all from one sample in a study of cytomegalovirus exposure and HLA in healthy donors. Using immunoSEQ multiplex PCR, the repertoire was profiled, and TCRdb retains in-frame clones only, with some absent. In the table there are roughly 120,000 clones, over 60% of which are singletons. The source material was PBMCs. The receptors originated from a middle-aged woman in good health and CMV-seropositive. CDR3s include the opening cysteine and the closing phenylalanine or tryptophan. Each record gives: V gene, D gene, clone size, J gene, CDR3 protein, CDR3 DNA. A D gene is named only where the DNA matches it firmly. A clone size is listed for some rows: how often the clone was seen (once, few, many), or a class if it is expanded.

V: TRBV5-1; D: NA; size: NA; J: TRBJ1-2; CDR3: CASRRDERYYGYTF; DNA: TGCGCCAGCCGGCGGGACGAACGTTACTATGGCTACACCTTC
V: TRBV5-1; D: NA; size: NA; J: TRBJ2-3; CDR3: CASSTLGGDTQYF; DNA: TGCGCCAGCAGCACCCTTGGCGGAGATACGCAGTATTTT
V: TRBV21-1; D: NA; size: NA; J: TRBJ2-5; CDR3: CARSPGQGGQKTQYF; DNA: TGTGCCAGGAGTCCGGGACAGGGGGGTCAGAAGACCCAGTACTTC
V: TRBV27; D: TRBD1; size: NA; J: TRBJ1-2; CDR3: CASSSRTGLGYTF; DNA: TGTGCCAGCAGTTCCCGGACAGGGTTAGGCTACACCTTC
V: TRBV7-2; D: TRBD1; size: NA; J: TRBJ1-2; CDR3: CASSLQTGGPYGYTF; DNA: TGTGCCAGCAGCCTACAGACAGGGGGCCCTTATGGCTACACCTTC
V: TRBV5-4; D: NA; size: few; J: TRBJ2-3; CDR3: CASSPGGRRGDTQYF; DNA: TGTGCCAGCAGCCCGGGGGGCAGGCGGGGAGATACGCAGTATTTT
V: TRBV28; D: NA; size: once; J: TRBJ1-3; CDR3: CASSLTQEGSGNTIYF; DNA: TGTGCCAGCAGTTTAACCCAGGAAGGCTCTGGAAACACCATATATTTT
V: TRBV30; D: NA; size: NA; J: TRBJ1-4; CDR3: CAWSPQGVANEKLFF; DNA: TGTGCCTGGAGTCCCCAAGGAGTAGCTAATGAAAAACTGTTTTTT
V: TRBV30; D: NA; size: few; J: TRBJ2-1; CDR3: CAWSVHRGEQFF; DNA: TGTGCCTGGAGTGTACATAGGGGTGAGCAGTTCTTC
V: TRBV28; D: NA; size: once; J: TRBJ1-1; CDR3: CASSRSGTEAFF; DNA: TGTGCCAGCAGCCGCTCGGGTACTGAAGCTTTCTTT
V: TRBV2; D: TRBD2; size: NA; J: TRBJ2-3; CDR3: CASRPLVAGFPDTQYF; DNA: TGTGCCAGCAGGCCCTTAGTAGCGGGATTTCCAGATACGCAGTATTTT
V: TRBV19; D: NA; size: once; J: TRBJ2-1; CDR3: CASSTRGGTSYNEQFF; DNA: TGTGCCAGTAGTACCCGCGGCGGGACCTCCTACAATGAGCAGTTCTTC
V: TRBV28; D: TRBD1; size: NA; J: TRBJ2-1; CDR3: CASSSGTGGENEQFF; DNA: TGTGCCAGCAGCTCCGGGACAGGGGGCGAGAATGAGCAGTTCTTC
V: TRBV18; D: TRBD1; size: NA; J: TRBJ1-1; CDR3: CASSPDGQGGSEAFF; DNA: TGTGCCAGCTCTCCGGACGGACAGGGAGGCTCTGAAGCTTTCTTT
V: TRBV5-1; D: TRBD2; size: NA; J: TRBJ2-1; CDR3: CASSLAPLGGNEQFF; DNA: TGCGCCAGCAGCTTGGCCCCCCTCGGGGGGAATGAGCAGTTCTTC
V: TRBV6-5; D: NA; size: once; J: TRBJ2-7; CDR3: CASSSGTYSYEQYF; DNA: TGTGCCAGCAGCTCCGGGACATACTCCTACGAGCAGTACTTC
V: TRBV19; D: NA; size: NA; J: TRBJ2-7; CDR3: CASSTGTPYEQYF; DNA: TGTGCCAGTAGTACTGGGACTCCCTACGAGCAGTACTTC
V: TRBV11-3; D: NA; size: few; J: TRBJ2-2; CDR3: CASSPGTGELFF; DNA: TGTGCCAGCAGCCCCGGGACAGGGGAGCTGTTTTTT
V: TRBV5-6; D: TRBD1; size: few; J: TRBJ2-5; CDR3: CASSLGTGLKQETQYF; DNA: TGTGCCAGCAGCTTGGGGACAGGGCTCAAACAAGAGACCCAGTACTTC
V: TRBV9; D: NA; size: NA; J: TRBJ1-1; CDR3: CASSVAAGVYTEAFF; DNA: TGTGCCAGCAGCGTAGCGGCAGGGGTATACACTGAAGCTTTCTTT
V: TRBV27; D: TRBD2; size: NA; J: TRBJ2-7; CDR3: CASRSSAGSSYEQYF; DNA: TGTGCCAGCAGGTCGTCAGCGGGATCCTCCTACGAGCAGTACTTC
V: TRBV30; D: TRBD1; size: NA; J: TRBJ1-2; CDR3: CAWGQAAGYTF; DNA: TGTGCCTGGGGACAGGCTGCTGGCTACACCTTC
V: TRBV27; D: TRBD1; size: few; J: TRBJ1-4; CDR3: CASRIRQGGEKLFF; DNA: TGTGCCAGCCGAATTCGACAGGGCGGGGAAAAACTGTTTTTT
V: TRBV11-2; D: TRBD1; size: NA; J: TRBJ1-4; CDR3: CASSPGQGIEKLFF; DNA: TGTGCCAGCAGTCCTGGACAGGGGATTGAAAAACTGTTTTTT
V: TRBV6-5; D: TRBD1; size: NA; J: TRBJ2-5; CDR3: CASSYSGQGQETQYF; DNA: TGTGCCAGCAGTTACTCAGGACAGGGGCAAGAGACCCAGTACTTC
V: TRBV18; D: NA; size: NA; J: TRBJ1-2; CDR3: CASSPTGDGYTF; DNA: TGTGCCAGCTCACCGACGGGAGATGGCTACACCTTC
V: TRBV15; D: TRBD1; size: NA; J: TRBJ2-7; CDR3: CATSREKPGQGVVSYEQYF; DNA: TGTGCCACCAGCAGAGAAAAACCGGGACAGGGGGTCGTCTCCTACGAGCAGTACTTC
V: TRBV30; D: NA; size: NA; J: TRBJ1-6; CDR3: CAWSESNNSPLHF; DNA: TGTGCCTGGAGTGAGAGCAATAATTCACCCCTCCACTTT
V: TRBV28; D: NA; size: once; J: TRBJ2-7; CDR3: CACGSNPYEQYF; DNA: TGTGCCTGCGGATCGAACCCCTACGAGCAGTACTTC
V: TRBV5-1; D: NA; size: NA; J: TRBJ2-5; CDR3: CASSFTGKLTQETQYF; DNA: TGCGCCAGCAGTTTTACAGGGAAGCTAACACAAGAGACCCAGTACTTC
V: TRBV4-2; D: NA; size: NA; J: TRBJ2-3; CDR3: CASSLGLKGDTQYF; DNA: TGTGCCAGCAGCCTTGGACTTAAGGGAGATACGCAGTATTTT
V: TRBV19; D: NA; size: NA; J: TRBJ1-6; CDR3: CASSQLPSSPLHF; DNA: TGTGCCAGTAGTCAACTACCGAGTTCACCCCTCCACTTT
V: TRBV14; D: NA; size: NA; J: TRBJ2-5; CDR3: CASSQVGSRETQYF; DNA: TGTGCCAGCAGCCAAGTGGGCAGCCGAGAGACCCAGTACTTC
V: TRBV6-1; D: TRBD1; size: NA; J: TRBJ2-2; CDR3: CASRARTGRPGELFF; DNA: TGTGCCAGCAGAGCAAGGACAGGGCGCCCCGGGGAGCTGTTTTTT
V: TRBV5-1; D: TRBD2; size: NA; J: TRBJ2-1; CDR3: CASSLGGLAGDNEQFF; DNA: TGCGCCAGCAGCTTGGGGGGTCTAGCGGGAGACAATGAGCAGTTCTTC
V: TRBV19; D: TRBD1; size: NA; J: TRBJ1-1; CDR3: CASRRDRVNTEAFF; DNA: TGTGCCAGTAGACGGGACAGGGTGAACACTGAAGCTTTCTTT
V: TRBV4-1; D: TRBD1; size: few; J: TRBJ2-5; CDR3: CASRRDRGRFDQETQYF; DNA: TGCGCCAGCCGCCGGGACAGGGGTCGCTTTGACCAAGAGACCCAGTACTTC
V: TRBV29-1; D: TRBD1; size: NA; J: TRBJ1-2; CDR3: CSANNRGRDYGYTF; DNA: TGCAGCGCCAATAACAGGGGTAGGGACTATGGCTACACCTTC
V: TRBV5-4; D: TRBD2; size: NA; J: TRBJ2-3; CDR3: CASSRGLAELSTDTQYF; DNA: TGTGCCAGCAGCCGGGGACTAGCGGAACTTAGCACAGATACGCAGTATTTT
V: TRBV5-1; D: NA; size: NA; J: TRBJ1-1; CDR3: CASSFSGGSNTEAFF; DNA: TGCGCCAGCAGCTTTAGTGGGGGCTCTAACACTGAAGCTTTCTTT
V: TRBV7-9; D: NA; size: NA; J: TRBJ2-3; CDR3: CASSLASGIGTDTQYF; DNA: TGTGCCAGCAGCTTAGCGAGCGGTATTGGCACAGATACGCAGTATTTT
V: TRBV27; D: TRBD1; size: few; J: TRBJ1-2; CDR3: CASSEDRGRNGYTF; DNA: TGTGCCAGCAGTGAGGACAGGGGGCGAAATGGCTACACCTTC
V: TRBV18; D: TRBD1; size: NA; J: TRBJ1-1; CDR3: CASSRSGQKNTEAFF; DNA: TGTGCCAGCTCACGGTCGGGACAGAAGAACACTGAAGCTTTCTTT
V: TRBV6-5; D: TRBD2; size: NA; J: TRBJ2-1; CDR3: CASSSLAGGGYNEQFF; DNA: TGTGCCAGCAGTTCCCTAGCGGGAGGGGGGTACAATGAGCAGTTCTTC
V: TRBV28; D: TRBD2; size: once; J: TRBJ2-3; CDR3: CASSLSGLAASTDTQYF; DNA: TGTGCCAGCAGTTTATCGGGACTAGCGGCTAGCACAGATACGCAGTATTTT
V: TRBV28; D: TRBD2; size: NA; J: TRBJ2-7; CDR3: CASKRDLLSYEQYF; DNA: TGTGCCAGCAAGCGGGACTTACTCTCCTACGAGCAGTACTTC
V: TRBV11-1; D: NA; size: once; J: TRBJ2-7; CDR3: CASSPRGNYEQYF; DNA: TGTGCCAGCAGCCCCCGGGGAAACTACGAGCAGTACTTC
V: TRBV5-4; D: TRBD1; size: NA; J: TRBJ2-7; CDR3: CASSLGQGTISYEQYF; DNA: TGTGCCAGCAGCTTGGGACAGGGGACCATATCCTACGAGCAGTACTTC
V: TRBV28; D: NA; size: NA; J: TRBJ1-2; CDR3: CASIREVVGNYGYTF; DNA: TGTGCCAGCATCCGGGAGGTGGTCGGCAACTATGGCTACACCTTC
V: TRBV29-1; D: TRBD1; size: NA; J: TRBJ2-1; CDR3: CSGGGQGPKKEFF; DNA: TGCAGCGGGGGGGGACAGGGCCCAAAAAAGGAGTTCTTC
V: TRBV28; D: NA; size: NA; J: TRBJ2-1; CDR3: CASSLFSMGRDGRNEQFF; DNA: TGTGCCAGCAGTTTATTCTCTATGGGGCGGGACGGGCGCAATGAGCAGTTCTTC
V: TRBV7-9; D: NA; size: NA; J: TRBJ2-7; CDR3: CASSLIGTPRDWQYF; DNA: TGTGCCAGCAGCTTAATAGGGACACCTCGTGATTGGCAGTACTTC
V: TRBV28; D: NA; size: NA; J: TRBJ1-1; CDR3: CAPSRRGRNTEAFF; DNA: TGTGCCCCAAGCCGGCGGGGGCGGAACACTGAAGCTTTCTTT